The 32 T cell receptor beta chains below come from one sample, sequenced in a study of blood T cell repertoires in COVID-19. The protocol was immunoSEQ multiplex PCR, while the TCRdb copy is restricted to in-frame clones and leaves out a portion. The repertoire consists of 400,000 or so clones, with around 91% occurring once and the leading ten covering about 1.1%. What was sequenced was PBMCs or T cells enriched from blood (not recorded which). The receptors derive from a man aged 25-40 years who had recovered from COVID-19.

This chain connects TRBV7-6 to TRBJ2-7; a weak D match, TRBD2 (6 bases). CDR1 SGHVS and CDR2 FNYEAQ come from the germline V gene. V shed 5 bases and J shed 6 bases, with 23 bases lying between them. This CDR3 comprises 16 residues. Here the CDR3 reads CASSAPGAGPFREQYF. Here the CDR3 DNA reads TGTGCCAGCAGCGCGCCCGGAGCGGGCCCCTTTCGCGAGCAGTACTTC.

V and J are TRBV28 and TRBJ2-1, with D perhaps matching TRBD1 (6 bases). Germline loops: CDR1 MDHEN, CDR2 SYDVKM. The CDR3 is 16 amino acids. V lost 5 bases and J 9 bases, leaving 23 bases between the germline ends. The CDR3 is CASSAPQGQSLSEQFF. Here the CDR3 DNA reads TGTGCCAGCAGTGCCCCCCAGGGGCAGAGCCTCAGTGAGCAGTTCTTC.

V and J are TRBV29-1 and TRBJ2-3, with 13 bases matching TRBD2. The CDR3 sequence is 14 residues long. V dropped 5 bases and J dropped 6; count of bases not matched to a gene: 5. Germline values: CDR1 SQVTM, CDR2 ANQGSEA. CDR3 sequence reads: CSVRTSGRGDTQYF. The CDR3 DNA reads TGCAGCGTTCGGACTAGCGGGAGAGGGGATACGCAGTATTTT.

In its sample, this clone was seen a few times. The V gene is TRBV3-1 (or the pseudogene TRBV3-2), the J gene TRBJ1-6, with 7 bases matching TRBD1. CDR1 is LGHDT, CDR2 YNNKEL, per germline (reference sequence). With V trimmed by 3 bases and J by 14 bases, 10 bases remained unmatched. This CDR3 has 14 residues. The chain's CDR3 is CASSHDREGDSLHF. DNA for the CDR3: TGTGCCAGCAGCCACGACAGGGAAGGGGATTCCCTCCACTTT.

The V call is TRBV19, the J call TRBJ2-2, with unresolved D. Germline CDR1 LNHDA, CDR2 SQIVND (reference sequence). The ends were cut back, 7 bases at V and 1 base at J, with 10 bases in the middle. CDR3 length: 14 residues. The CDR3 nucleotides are TGTGCCAGTACTGTACACGAGAACACCGGGGAGCTGTTTTTT. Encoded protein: CASTVHENTGELFF.

The CDR3 here is CASRRVGPAGDGYTF. The CDR3 nucleotides read TGTGCCAGTAGGCGGGTTGGCCCGGCGGGAGATGGCTACACCTTC. This chain connects TRBV19 to TRBJ1-2, with no clear D. In germline, CDR1 is LNHDA, CDR2 SQIVND (reference sequence). V shed 6 bases and J shed 6 bases, with 20 bases lying between them. CDR3 length: 15 residues.

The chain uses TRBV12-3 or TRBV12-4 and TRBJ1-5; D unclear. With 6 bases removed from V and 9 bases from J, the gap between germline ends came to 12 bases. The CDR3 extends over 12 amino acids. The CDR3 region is CASSPGEGPQHF. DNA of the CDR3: TGTGCCAGCAGCCCCGGAGAGGGGCCCCAGCATTTT.

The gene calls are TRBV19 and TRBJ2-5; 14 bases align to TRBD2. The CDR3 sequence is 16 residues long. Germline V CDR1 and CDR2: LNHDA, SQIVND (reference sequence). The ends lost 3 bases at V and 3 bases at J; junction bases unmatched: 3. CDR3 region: CASSISGLAGEETQYF. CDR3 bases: TGTGCCAGTAGTATTTCGGGACTAGCGGGAGAAGAGACCCAGTACTTC.

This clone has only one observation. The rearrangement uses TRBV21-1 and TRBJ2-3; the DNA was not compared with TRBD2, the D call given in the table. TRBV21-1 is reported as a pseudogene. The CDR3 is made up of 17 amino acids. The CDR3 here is CASSKGKGTIGADTQYF. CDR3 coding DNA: TGTGCCAGCAGCAAAGGTAAAGGGACTATTGGGGCAGATACGCAGTATTTT.

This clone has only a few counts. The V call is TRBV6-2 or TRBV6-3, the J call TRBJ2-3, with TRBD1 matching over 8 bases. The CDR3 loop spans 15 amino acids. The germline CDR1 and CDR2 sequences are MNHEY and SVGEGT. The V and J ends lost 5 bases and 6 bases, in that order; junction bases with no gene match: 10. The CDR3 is CASSDTQTGADTQYF. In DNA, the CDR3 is TGTGCCAGCAGTGACACTCAGACAGGGGCCGATACGCAGTATTTT.

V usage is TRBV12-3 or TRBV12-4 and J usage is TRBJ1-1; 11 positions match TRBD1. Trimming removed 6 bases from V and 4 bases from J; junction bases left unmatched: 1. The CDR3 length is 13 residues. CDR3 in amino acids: CASRGTGGTEAFF. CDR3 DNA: TGTGCCAGCAGAGGGACAGGGGGCACTGAAGCTTTCTTT.

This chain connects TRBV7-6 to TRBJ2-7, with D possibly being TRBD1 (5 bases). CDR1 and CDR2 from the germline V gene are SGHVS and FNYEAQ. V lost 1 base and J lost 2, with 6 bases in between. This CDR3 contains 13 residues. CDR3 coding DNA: TGTGCCAGCAGCTTAGACAGGACCTACGAGCAGTACTTC. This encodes CASSLDRTYEQYF.

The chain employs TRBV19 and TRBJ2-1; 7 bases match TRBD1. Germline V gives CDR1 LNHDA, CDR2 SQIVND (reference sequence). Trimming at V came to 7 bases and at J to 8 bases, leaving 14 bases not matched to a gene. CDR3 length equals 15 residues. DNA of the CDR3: TGTGCCAGTACCCCCGCCGGGACAGTTATCCATGAGCAGTTCTTC. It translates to CASTPAGTVIHEQFF.

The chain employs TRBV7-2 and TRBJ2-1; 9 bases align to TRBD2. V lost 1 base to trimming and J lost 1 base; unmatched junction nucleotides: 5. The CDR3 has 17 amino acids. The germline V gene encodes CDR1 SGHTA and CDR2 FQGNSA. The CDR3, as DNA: TGTGCCAGCAGCTTAGTTGCGGGAGGGCCGTCCTACAATGAGCAGTTCTTC. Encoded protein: CASSLVAGGPSYNEQFF.

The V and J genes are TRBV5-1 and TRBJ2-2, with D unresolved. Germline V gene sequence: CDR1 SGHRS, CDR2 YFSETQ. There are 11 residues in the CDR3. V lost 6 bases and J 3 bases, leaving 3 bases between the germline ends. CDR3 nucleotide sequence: TGCGCCAGCACCGACACCGGGGAGCTGTTTTTT. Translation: CASTDTGELFF.

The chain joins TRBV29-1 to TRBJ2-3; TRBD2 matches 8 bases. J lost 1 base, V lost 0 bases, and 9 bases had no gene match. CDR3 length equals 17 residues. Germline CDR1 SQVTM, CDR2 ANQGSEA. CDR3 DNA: TGCAGCGTTGAAGATAGAGGTGGTAGCGGGGGCACAGATACGCAGTATTTT. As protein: CSVEDRGGSGGTDTQYF.

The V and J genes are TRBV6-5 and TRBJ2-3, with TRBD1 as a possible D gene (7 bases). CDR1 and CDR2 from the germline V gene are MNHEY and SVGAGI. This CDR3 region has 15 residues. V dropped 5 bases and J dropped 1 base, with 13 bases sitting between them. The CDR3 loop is CASSTGGTGTDTQYF. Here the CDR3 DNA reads TGTGCCAGCAGTACCGGCGGGACAGGCACAGATACGCAGTATTTT.

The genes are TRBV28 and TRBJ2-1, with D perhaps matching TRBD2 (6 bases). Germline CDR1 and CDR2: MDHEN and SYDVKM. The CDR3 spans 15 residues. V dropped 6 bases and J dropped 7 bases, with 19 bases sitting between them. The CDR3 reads CASRPLGGMANEQFF. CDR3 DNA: TGTGCCAGCAGACCCCTCGGCGGGATGGCGAATGAGCAGTTCTTC.

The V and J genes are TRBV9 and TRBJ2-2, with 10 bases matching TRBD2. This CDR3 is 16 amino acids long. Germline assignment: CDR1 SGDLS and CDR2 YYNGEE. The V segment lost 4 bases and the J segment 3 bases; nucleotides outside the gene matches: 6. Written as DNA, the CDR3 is TGTGCCAGCAGCTTAAGGACTAGCGGCTACACCGGGGAGCTGTTTTTT. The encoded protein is CASSLRTSGYTGELFF.

The CDR3 is CASNRPGDRNYGYTF. DNA of the CDR3: TGTGCCAGTAACAGACCGGGAGACAGAAACTATGGCTACACCTTC. The rearrangement links TRBV19 to TRBJ1-2; a weak D match, TRBD1 (5 bases). The CDR3 length is 15 residues. Germline values: CDR1 LNHDA, CDR2 SQIVND (reference sequence). V lost 7 bases to trimming and J lost 2 bases, with 17 bases between them.

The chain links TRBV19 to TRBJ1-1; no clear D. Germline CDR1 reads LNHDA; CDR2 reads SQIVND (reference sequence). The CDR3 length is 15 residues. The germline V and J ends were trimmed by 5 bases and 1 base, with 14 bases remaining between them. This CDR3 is CASSPGAVGNTEAFF. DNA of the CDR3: TGTGCCAGTAGTCCGGGAGCGGTGGGGAACACTGAAGCTTTCTTT.

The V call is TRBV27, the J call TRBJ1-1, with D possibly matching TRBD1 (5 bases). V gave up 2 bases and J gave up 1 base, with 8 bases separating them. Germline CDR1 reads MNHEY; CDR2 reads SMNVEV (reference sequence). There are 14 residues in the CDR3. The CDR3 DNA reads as TGTGCCAGCAGTTTAGGGGGGAGGAACACTGAAGCTTTCTTT. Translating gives CASSLGGRNTEAFF.

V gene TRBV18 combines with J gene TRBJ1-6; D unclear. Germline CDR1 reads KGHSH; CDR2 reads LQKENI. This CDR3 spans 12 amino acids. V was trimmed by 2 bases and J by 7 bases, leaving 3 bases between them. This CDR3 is CASSPGNSPLHF. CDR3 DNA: TGTGCCAGCTCACCAGGCAATTCACCCCTCCACTTT.

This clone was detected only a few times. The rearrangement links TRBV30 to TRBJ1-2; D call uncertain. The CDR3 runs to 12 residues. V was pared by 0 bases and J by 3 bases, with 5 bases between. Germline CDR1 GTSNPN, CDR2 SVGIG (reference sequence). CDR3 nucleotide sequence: TGTGCCTGGAGTGTAGCCGACTATGGCTACACCTTC. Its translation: CAWSVADYGYTF.

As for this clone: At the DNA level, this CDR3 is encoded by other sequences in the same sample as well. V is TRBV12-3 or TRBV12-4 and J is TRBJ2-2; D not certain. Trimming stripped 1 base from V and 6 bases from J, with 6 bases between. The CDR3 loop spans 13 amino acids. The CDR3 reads CASSLVGAGELFF. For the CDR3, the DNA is TGTGCCAGCAGTTTAGTTGGAGCCGGGGAGCTGTTTTTT.

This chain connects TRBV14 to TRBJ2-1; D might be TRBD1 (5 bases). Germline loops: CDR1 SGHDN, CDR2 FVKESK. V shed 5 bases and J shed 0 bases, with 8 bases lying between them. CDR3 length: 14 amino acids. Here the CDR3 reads CASSVDSSYNEQFF. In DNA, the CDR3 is TGTGCCAGCAGCGTCGACAGCTCCTACAATGAGCAGTTCTTC.

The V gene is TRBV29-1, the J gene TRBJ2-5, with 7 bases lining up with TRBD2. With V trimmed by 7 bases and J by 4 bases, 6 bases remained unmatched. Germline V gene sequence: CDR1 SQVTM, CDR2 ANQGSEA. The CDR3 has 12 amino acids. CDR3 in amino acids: CSGEGGPETQYF. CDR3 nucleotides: TGCAGCGGGGAGGGAGGGCCAGAGACCCAGTACTTC.

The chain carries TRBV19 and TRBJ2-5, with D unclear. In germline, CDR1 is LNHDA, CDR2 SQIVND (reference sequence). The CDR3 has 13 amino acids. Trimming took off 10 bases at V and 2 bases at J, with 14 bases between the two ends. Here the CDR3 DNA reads TGTGCCACCGCGCTTAGCCAACAAGAGACCCAGTACTTC. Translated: CATALSQQETQYF.

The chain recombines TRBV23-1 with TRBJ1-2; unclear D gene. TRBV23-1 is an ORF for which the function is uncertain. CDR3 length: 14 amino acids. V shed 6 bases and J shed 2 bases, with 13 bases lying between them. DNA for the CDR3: TGCGCCAGCAGGGGGAGGAAAGTCAACTATGGCTACACCTTC. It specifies CASRGRKVNYGYTF.

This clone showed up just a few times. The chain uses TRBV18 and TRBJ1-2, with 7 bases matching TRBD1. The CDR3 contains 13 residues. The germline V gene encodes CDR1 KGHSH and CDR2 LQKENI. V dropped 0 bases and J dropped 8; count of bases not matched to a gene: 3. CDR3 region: CASSPPAGGGYTF. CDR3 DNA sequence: TGTGCCAGCTCACCACCGGCAGGGGGGGGCTACACCTTC.

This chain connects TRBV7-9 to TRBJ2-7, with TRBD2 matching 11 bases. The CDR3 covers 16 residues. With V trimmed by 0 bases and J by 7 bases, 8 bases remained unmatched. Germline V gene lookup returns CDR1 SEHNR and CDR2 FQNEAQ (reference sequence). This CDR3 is CASSLAYSGRAREQYF. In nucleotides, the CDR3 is TGTGCCAGCAGCTTAGCGTATAGCGGGAGGGCGCGGGAGCAGTACTTC.

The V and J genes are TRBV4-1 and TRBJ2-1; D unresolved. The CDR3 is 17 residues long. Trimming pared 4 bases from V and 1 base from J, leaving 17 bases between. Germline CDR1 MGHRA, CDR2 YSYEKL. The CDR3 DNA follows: TGCGCCAGCAGCCCAACCCCCGCAGGTGGATCCTACAATGAGCAGTTCTTC. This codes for CASSPTPAGGSYNEQFF.